This TCR beta chain was identified during a study of beta chain features in type 1 diabetes (dated by TCRdb to 2016 to 2019). Regarding the study in general: No differences in mean age, gender distribution, total cell number or subset yield were found between patients and healthy donors. Whereas all 28 donors provided naive and central memory subsets, regulatory and stem cell-like memory subsets were isolated from just 8 patients and about eight healthy donors. A total of about 100,000,000 sorted cells were examined across all samples, and RNA yield correlated strongly with the number of cells per subset. In the study, recently diagnosed type 1 diabetes patients and matched healthy donors were compared on the TCRB repertoires of their sorted circulating CD4+ T cell subsets. What the study reported, not specific to this receptor: Only small numbers of individuals were included in the HLA sub-analyses, which left unresolved whether HLA type had any influence on TCRB rearrangement. A moderate but significant shortening of TCRB CDR3 length was observed in type 1 diabetes patients in all four CD4+ subsets. Naive, central memory and regulatory TCRB repertoires appeared to be more alike among patients than among healthy donors. Shorter templates might be favored by PCR, yet because patient and control samples were amplified and corrected together, any such skew would affect both groups equally. Sequencing cDNA rather than genomic DNA could over-represent highly expressing activated cells, although activation and CD3 levels did not differ between groups. At VDJ recombination sites, patients with type 1 diabetes made fewer insertions and deleted more nucleotides, a pattern implying thymic rearrangement abnormalities.

Details on this clone: No antigen is known for it. Base quality data are lacking; no much larger clone is found one base away.

There are 17 amino acids in the CDR3, from cysteine to phenylalanine inclusive. Only CDR3 DNA is held: 51 bases, read in frame from base 1. In the germline V gene, CDR1 corresponds to KGHSH and CDR2 to LQKENI. From V the trimming removes 5 bases and from J it removes 2 bases, while the gene matches leave 4 bases of the junction unaccounted for. The High Capacity cDNA Reverse Transcription Kit was used to reverse transcribe all of the isolated RNA, meaning that expressed TCRB transcripts were what got sequenced. Deep immunoSEQ sequencing was applied to naive, central memory and regulatory T cell samples, giving an average of roughly 3.5 million total reads per sample. After sorted cells were lysed in RLT buffer, RNA was extracted with DNase-treated RNeasy Micro or Mini kits, with the choice depending on cell number. Each cell subset was processed on its own to prevent cross-contamination, while patient and healthy donor samples were processed together. The immunoSEQ multiplex PCR was used to amplify TCRB sequences from cDNA, generating 87-bp fragments that spanned the CDR3 region. Sequencing of the amplicons was performed on the Illumina HiSeq platform. The source study handled its data this way. Synthetic template baselines were used to correct PCR bias computationally, reads within Hamming distance 2 were collapsed together, and singletons that could not be merged were discarded. By aligning reads against IMGT, V, D and J genes, CDR3 length, and insertions or deletions at six rearrangement sites were assigned. Within each subset, clonotype counts were normalized to the number of sorted cells before true diversity and Gini coefficients were calculated with the tcR R package. The overlap coefficient, calculated on TCRB nucleotide sequences, was used to quantify repertoire sharing. Out-of-frame TCRB sequences from naive cells were analyzed to stand in for the pre-selection repertoire. TCRdb took this table from immuneACCESS and kept in-frame rearrangements with V and J called. Such tables lack part of the clones; where checked against another copy, unresolved V genes explain under half of the gap, and the rest is unexplained. V and J calls and clone size are given by that table; D and trimming were obtained from the DNA. This sample has a few hundred thousand clones in its table, and around 13% of those were observed once. Almost 0.02% of the sample lies in the top ten.

From each donor, a single peripheral blood sample of 100 to 150 mL on average was drawn into heparinised tubes. A BD FACSAria II was used to sort naive, central memory, regulatory and stem cell-like memory CD4+ T cells with a panel that included CD45RO, CCR7, CD25, CD127, CD95 and CD27. Purity was above 95% for every sorted population. Right away, PBMCs were isolated by Lymphoprep density gradient centrifugation and were stained directly, with no culture step. So that batch effects would be minimized, each experiment stained and sorted samples in pairs, pairing one healthy donor with one patient. The V and J segments used are TRBV18 and TRBJ2-6, with TRBD1 identical over 12 junction bases. This receptor was identified in a man younger than 45 with type 1 diabetes. Source material: naive CD4+ T cells from blood. Per the publication, the cell subset or site label means: true naive CD4+ T cells. The DNA sequence is as follows: TGTGCCAGCTCAGCCGGGACAGGGGGCACTGGGGCCAACGTCCTGACTTTC. Its amino acids are CASSAGTGGTGANVLTF.